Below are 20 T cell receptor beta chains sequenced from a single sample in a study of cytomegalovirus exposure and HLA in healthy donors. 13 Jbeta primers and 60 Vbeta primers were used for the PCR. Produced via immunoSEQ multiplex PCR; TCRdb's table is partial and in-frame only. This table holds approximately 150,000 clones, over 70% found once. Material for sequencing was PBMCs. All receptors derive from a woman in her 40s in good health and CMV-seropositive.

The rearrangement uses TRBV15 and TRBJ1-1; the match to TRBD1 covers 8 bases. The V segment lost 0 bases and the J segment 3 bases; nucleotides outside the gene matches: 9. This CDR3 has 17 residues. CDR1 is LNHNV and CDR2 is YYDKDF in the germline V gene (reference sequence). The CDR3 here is CATSRDLLGQVHTEAFF. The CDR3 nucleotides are TGTGCCACCAGCAGAGATCTTTTGGGACAGGTCCACACTGAAGCTTTCTTT.

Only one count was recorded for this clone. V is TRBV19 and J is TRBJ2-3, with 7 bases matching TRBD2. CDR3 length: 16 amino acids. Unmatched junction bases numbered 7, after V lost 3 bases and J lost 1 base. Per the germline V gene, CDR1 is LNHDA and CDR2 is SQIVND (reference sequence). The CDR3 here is CASSIRGGSRTDTQYF. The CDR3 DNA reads TGTGCCAGTAGTATTCGGGGAGGGTCCCGCACAGATACGCAGTATTTT.

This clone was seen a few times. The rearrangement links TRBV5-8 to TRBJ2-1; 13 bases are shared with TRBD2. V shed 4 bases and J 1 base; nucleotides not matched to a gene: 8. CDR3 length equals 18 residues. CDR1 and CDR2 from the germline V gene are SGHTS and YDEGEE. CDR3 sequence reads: CASSPPTSGGGSYNEQFF. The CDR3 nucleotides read TGTGCCAGCAGCCCTCCCACTAGCGGGGGGGGATCCTACAATGAGCAGTTCTTC. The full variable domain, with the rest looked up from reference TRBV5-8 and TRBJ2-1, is EAGVTQSPTHLIKTRGQQATLRCSPISGHTSVYWYQQALGLGLQFLLWYDEGEERNRGNFPPRFSGRQFPNYSSELNVNALELEDSALYLCASSPPTSGGGSYNEQFFGPGTRLTVL.

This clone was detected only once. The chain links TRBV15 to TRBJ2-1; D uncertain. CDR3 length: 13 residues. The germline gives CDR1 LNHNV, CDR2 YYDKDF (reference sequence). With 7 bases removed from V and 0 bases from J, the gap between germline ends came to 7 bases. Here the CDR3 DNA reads TGTGCCACCACCTCCAGCTCCTACAATGAGCAGTTCTTC. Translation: CATTSSSYNEQFF.

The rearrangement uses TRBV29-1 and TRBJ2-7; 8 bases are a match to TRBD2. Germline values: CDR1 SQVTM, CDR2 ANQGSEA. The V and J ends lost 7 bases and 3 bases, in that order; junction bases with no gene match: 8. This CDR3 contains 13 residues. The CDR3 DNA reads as TGCAGCGCAAGCAGCGGGGGATTCTACGAGCAGTACTTC. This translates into CSASSGGFYEQYF.

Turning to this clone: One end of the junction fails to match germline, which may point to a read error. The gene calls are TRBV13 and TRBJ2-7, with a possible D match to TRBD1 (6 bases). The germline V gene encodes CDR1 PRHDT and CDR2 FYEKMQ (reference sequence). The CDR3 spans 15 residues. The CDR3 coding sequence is TGTGCCAGCAGCTCAGGGGTCGGGGTTATCTACAAGCAGTACTTC. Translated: CASSSGVGVIYKQYF.

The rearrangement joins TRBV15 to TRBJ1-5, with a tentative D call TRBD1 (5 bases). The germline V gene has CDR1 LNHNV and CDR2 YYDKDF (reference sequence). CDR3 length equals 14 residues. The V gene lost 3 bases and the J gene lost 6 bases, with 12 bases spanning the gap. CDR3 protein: CATSSRGGSQPQHF. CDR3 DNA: TGTGCCACCAGCAGCCGGGGGGGAAGTCAGCCCCAGCATTTT. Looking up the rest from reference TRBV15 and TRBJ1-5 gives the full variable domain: DAMVIQNPRYQVTQFGKPVTLSCSQTLNHNVMYWYQQKSSQAPKLLFHYYDKDFNNEADTPDNFQSRRPNTSFCFLDIRSPGLGDTAMYLCATSSRGGSQPQHFGDGTRLSIL.

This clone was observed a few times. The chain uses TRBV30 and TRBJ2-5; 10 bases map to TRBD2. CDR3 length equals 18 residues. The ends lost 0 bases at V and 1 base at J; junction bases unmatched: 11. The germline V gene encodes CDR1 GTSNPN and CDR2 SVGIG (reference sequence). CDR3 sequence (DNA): TGTGCCTGGAGTGTACCAGCGGGGGGGATAATCCCCCAAGAGACCCAGTACTTC. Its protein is CAWSVPAGGIIPQETQYF.

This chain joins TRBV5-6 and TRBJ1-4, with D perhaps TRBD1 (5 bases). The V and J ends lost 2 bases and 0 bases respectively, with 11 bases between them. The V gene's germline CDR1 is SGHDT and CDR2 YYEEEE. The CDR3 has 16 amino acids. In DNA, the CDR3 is TGTGCCAGCAGCTTTCGGGGGACGGCAACTAATGAAAAACTGTTTTTT. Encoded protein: CASSFRGTATNEKLFF.

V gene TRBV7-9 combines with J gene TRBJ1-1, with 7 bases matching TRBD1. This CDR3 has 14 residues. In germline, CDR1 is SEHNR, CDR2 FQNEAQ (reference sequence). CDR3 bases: TGTTCCATCTTAGAAACAGGGGTAGGGGCTGAAGCTTTCTTT. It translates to CSILETGVGAEAFF.

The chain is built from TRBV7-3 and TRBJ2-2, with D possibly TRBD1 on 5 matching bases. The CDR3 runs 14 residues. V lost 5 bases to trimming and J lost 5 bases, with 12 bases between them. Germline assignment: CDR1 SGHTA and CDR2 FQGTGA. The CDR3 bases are TGTGCCAGCAGCCCTAGTCAGGGAACCGGGGAGCTGTTTTTT. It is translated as CASSPSQGTGELFF.

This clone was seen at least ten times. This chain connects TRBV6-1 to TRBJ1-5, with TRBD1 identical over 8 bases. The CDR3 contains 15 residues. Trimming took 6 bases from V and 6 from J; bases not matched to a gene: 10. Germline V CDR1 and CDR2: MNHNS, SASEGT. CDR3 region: CASRAGQDRAQPQHF. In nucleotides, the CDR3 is TGTGCCAGCAGAGCGGGGCAGGACAGGGCTCAGCCCCAGCATTTT.

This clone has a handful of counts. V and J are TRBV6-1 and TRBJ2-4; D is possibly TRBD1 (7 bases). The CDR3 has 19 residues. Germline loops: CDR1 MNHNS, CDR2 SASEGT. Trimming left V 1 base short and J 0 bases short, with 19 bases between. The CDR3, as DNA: TGTGCCAGCAGTGAAGGGGGCGGGACAGTGAAATTAGCCAAAAACATTCAGTACTTC. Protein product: CASSEGGGTVKLAKNIQYF.

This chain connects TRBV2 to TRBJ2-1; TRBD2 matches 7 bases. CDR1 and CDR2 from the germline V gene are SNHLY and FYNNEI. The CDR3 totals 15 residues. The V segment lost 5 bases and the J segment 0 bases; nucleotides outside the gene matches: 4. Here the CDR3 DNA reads TGTGCCAGCAGTCCCGGGACTACCTCCTACAATGAGCAGTTCTTC. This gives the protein CASSPGTTSYNEQFF.

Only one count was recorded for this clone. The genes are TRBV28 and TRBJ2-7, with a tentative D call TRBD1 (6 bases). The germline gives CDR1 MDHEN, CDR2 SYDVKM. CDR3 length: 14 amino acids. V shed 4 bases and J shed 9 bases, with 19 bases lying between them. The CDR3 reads CASSSSAGRGGQYF. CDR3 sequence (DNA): TGTGCCAGCAGTTCTAGTGCTGGTCGAGGGGGGCAGTACTTC.

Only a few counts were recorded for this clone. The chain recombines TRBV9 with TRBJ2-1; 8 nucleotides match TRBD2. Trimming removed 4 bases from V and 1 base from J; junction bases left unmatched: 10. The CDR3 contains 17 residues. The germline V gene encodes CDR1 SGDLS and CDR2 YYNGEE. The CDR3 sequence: CASSSFSGGVSYNEQFF. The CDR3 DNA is TGTGCCAGCAGCTCATTCTCGGGGGGGGTTTCCTACAATGAGCAGTTCTTC.

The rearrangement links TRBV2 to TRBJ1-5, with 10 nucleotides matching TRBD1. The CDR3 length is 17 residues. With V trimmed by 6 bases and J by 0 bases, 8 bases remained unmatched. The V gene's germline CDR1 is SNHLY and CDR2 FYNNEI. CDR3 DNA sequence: TGTGCCAGCAGAGACAGGGGGCGATCCGTTAGCAATCAGCCCCAGCATTTT. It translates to CASRDRGRSVSNQPQHF.

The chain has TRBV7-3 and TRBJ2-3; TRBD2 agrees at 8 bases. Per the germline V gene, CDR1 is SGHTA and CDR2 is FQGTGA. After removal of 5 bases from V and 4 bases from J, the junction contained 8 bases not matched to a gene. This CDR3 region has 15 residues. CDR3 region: CASSVAGFTSDTQYF. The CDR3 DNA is TGTGCCAGCAGCGTAGCGGGGTTTACCTCAGATACGCAGTATTTT.

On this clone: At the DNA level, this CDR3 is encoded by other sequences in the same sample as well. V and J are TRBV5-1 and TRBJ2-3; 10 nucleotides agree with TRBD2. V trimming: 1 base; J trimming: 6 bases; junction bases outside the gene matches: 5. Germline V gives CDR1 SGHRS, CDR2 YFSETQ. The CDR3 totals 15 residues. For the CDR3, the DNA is TGCGCCAGCAGCTTGAGAGGGACTAGCGTTGATACGCAGTATTTT. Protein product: CASSLRGTSVDTQYF.

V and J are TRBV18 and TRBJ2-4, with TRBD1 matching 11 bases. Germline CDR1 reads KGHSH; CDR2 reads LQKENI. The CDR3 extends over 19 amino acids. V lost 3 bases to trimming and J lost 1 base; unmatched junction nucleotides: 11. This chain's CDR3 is CASSPQPGQGVGAKNIQYF. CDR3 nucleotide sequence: TGTGCCAGCTCACCTCAACCGGGACAGGGGGTAGGGGCCAAAAACATTCAGTACTTC.